A selection of T cell receptor beta chains follows, all from one sample in a study of CD8 T cells in ankylosing spondylitis. TCRdb analysed the 5' RACE reads with MiXCR anew, one entry per CDR3 protein. The sample shows about 300,000 distinct CDR3 sequences, roughly 11% of them seen only once. What was sequenced was blood, either unsorted or a sorted T cell fraction (not recorded which). All receptors come from a female donor with ankylosing spondylitis or in good health (not recorded which). Both conserved end residues are part of each CDR3. D genes are given only for firm matches. Some rows have no size entry. The others give once, few or many, or a class for an expanded clone.

TRBV10-3,.,.,TRBJ2-7,CAIRGAGLSYEQYF,TGTGCCATTAGGGGGGCGGGCCTATCCTACGAGCAGTACTTC
TRBV28,TRBD1,few,TRBJ2-7,CASSSWGQGPYEQYF,TGTGCCAGCAGTTCTTGGGGACAGGGGCCCTACGAGCAGTACTTC
TRBV25-1,.,.,TRBJ1-6,CASSESYSPLHF,TGTGCCAGCAGTGAATCTTATTCACCCCTCCACTTT
TRBV5-1,.,.,TRBJ1-1,CASSSNILGSTEAFF,TGCGCCAGCAGCTCCAACATACTTGGGAGCACTGAAGCTTTCTTT
TRBV20-1,TRBD2,few,TRBJ2-1,CSASRGRGWNEQFF,TGCAGTGCTAGTCGCGGGAGAGGGTGGAATGAGCAGTTCTTC
TRBV5-1,.,few,TRBJ2-3,CASSPTVGSTDTQYF,TGCGCCAGCAGCCCTACAGTGGGTAGCACAGATACGCAGTATTTT
TRBV5-1,TRBD2,many,TRBJ2-1,CASSFVPSGGNSYNEQFF,TGCGCCAGCAGCTTCGTTCCCAGCGGGGGGAATTCCTACAATGAGCAGTTCTTC
TRBV5-6,.,many,TRBJ2-2,CASSLAVGTQNTGELFF,TGTGCCAGCAGCTTGGCAGTCGGGACACAGAACACCGGGGAGCTGTTTTTT
TRBV5-4,TRBD2,many,TRBJ2-3,CASSLDLAGSLNTQYF,TGTGCCAGCAGCCTGGACCTAGCGGGTAGTTTGAATACGCAGTATTTT
TRBV5-1,TRBD1,.,TRBJ2-3,CASSSDRFTDTQYF,TGCGCCAGCAGCTCGGACAGGTTCACAGATACGCAGTATTTT
TRBV9,.,.,TRBJ2-1,CASSVRQQSSYNEQFF,TGTGCCAGCAGCGTGCGCCAACAGAGCTCCTACAATGAGCAGTTCTTC
TRBV10-3,.,many,TRBJ2-7,CAISDSSYEQYF,TGTGCCATCAGCGACAGCTCCTACGAGCAGTACTTC
TRBV12-3/TRBV12-4,.,.,TRBJ2-7,CASGRTFYEQYF,TGTGCCAGCGGGAGGACGTTTTACGAGCAGTACTTC
TRBV24-1,TRBD1,many,TRBJ2-1,CATSDPGQGEQFF,TGTGCCACCAGTGATCCGGGACAGGGTGAGCAGTTCTTC
TRBV6-5,.,few,TRBJ1-2,CASSYRGQRSGYTF,TGTGCCAGCAGTTACCGTGGACAGCGGAGTGGCTACACCTTC
TRBV4-1,.,many,TRBJ1-4,CASSHSRGQNEKLFF,TGCGCCAGCAGCCACTCGAGGGGCCAGAATGAAAAACTGTTTTTT
TRBV20-1,.,few,TRBJ1-4,CSARTVATNEKLFF,TGCAGTGCTAGGACAGTTGCAACTAATGAAAAACTGTTTTTT
TRBV12-3/TRBV12-4,TRBD2,many,TRBJ2-2,CASSLGLATNTGELFF,TGTGCCAGCAGTTTAGGACTAGCGACGAACACCGGGGAGCTGTTTTTT
TRBV15,.,few,TRBJ2-7,CATSKVLVDYEQYF,TGTGCCACCAGCAAGGTCTTGGTCGACTACGAGCAGTACTTC
TRBV9,.,few,TRBJ2-3,CASSTKIDTGKYF,TGTGCCAGCAGCACTAAGATAGACACTGGAAAGTATTTT
TRBV12-3/TRBV12-4,.,.,TRBJ1-4,CASASGTSRRTNEKLFF,TGTGCCAGCGCGAGTGGCACCTCGAGGCGTACTAATGAAAAACTGTTTTTT
TRBV9,.,many,TRBJ2-1,CASSERTMDEQFF,TGTGCCAGCAGCGAACGCACGATGGATGAGCAGTTCTTC
TRBV20-1,.,many,TRBJ1-2,CSARDQGYGYTF,TGCAGTGCTAGAGATCAAGGCTATGGCTACACCTTC
TRBV6-2/TRBV6-3,.,.,TRBJ1-5,CASSYSKRESWGSVEGNQPQHF,TGTGCCAGCAGTTACTCGAAAAGGGAGAGTTGGGGATCCGTAGAGGGCAATCAGCCCCAGCATTTT
TRBV5-1,.,.,TRBJ2-2,CASSRGGARANTGELFF,TGCGCCAGCAGCCGGGGTGGGGCTCGAGCGAACACCGGGGAGCTGTTTTTT
TRBV5-6,TRBD1,few,TRBJ2-1,CASSFVGQENEQFF,TGTGCCAGCAGCTTCGTGGGACAGGAAAATGAGCAGTTCTTC
TRBV27,.,.,TRBJ2-1,CASSLSTVNEQFF,TGTGCCAGCAGTTTATCCACAGTGAATGAGCAGTTCTTC
TRBV28,TRBD2,.,TRBJ2-7,CASSFRGRIRYEQYF,TGTGCCAGCAGTTTCCGCGGGAGGATCCGCTACGAGCAGTACTTC
TRBV11-3,.,many,TRBJ1-1,CASSFSTNTEAFF,TGTGCCAGCAGCTTCTCCACGAACACTGAAGCTTTCTTT